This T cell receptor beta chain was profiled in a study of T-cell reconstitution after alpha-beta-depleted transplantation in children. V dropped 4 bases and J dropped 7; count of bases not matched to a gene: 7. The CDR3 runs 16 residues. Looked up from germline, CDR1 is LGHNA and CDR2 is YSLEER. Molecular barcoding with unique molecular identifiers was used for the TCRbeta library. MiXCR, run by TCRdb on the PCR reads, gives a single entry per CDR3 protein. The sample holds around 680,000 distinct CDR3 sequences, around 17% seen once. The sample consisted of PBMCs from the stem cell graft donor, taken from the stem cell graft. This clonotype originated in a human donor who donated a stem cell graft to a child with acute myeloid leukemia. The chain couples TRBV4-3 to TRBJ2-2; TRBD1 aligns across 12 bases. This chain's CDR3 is CASSPRDRGLDGELFF. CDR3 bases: TGCGCCAGCAGCCCCCGGGACAGGGGGCTCGACGGGGAGCTGTTTTTT.